Following are 18 T cell receptor beta chains from one sample sequenced in a study of post-analysis software for immune sequencing data. Study results and caveats: With TRBV5-6, TRBV5-1 and TRBV20-1 included, about 5 TRBV segments were more frequent in patients than in controls.

These receptors' antigens are unknown. Unique molecular identifiers had been added to the TCR beta cDNA libraries. TCRdb processed the PCR reads anew with MiXCR; each CDR3 protein has one entry. The sample shows about 200,000 distinct CDR3 sequences, 29% of them seen only once. The sequenced material came from blood. The receptors derive from a girl between 2 and 17 years old with multiple sclerosis.

This clonotype was counted at least ten times. The CDR3 bases are TGCGCCAGCAGCCAAACCCGGGGCACAGATACGCAGTATTTT. Its translation: CASSQTRGTDTQYF. The J gene is TRBJ2-3, the V gene TRBV4-1; no firm D call. CDR3 length: 14 residues. Trimming left V 2 bases short and J 1 base short, with 7 bases between. Germline values: CDR1 MGHRA, CDR2 YSYEKL.

About this clonotype: One end of the junction fails to match germline, which may point to a read error. The V call is TRBV10-2, the J call TRBJ1-4; D is uncertain. This CDR3 has 14 amino acids. Germline V gives CDR1 WSHSY, CDR2 SAAADI. The CDR3 sequence is CASSAPPPNEKRFF. The CDR3 nucleotides are TGCGCCAGCAGTGCACCCCCTCCTAATGAAAAACGGTTTTTT.

This clonotype was counted once. One base away lies a much larger clone, so this may be a sequencing read error. The chain is built from TRBV3-1 and TRBJ2-5; D is uncertain. The CDR3 sequence is 13 residues long. The germline V gene encodes CDR1 LGHDT and CDR2 YNNKEL (reference sequence). The CDR3 spells CASGHTVDGTQYF. CDR3 DNA sequence: TGTGCCAGCGGCCACACCGTAGACGGGACCCAGTACTTC.

In its sample, this clonotype was seen many times. The genes are TRBV15 and TRBJ2-7; TRBD2 might be the D (7 bases). V lost 0 bases and J 3 bases, leaving 12 bases between the germline ends. The CDR3 consists of 15 residues. Per the germline V gene, CDR1 is LNHNV and CDR2 is YYDKDF (reference sequence). CDR3 sequence (DNA): TGTGCCACCAGCAGAGATCGGGGGGCAAACTACGAGCAGTACTTC. Its protein is CATSRDRGANYEQYF.

In its sample, this clonotype was seen many times. This chain uses TRBV5-1 with TRBJ1-2, with a possible D match to TRBD1 (5 bases). Germline lookup yields CDR1 SGHRS and CDR2 YFSETQ. The CDR3 totals 15 residues. V was shortened by 4 bases and J by 3 bases, with 16 bases between the two germline ends. DNA for the CDR3: TGCGCCAGCAGCAACGCTCTAGGGACGCACTATGGCTACACCTTC. It translates to CASSNALGTHYGYTF.

The chain carries TRBV6-4 and TRBJ2-2; 8 nucleotides line up with TRBD2. Germline V gene sequence: CDR1 MRHNA, CDR2 SNTAGT. The V gene end was trimmed by 6 bases and the J gene end by 3 bases; junction bases not matched to a gene: 6. The CDR3 runs 15 residues. The CDR3 loop is CASSPGLGDTGELFF. For the CDR3, the DNA is TGTGCCAGCAGCCCGGGACTAGGGGACACCGGGGAGCTGTTTTTT.

The V gene is TRBV28, the J gene TRBJ1-1; TRBD1 matches at 11 bases. The CDR3 is made up of 17 amino acids. Germline loops: CDR1 MDHEN, CDR2 SYDVKM. Trimming removed 2 bases from V and 5 bases from J; junction bases left unmatched: 10. CDR3 in DNA: TGTGCCAGCAGTTTAGACCGGACAGGGGGCTCCAGGACTGAAGCTTTCTTT. Translation: CASSLDRTGGSRTEAFF.

This clonotype was recorded once. The V and J genes are TRBV30 and TRBJ2-7; D remains unclear. Deletions cut 0 bases from V and 4 bases from J, with 4 bases between. The CDR3 loop spans 11 amino acids. CDR1 and CDR2 from the germline V gene are GTSNPN and SVGIG (reference sequence). CDR3 bases: TGTGCCTGGAGTGTTTCATACGAGCAGTACTTC. Translated, it gives CAWSVSYEQYF.

The chain has TRBV27 and TRBJ1-2, with 8 nucleotides matching TRBD1. Germline CDR1 reads MNHEY; CDR2 reads SMNVEV (reference sequence). The trim removed 8 bases at V and 4 bases at J, leaving 15 bases unmatched. The CDR3 is 16 amino acids. This CDR3 is CASGTIGQGGRYGYTF. The DNA of the CDR3 is TGTGCCAGCGGAACCATCGGACAGGGAGGACGCTATGGCTACACCTTC.

Concerning this clonotype itself: A much larger clone is a single base away; this may be a read error. The chain links TRBV3-1 to TRBJ2-7; D remains unclear. Germline loops: CDR1 LGHDT, CDR2 YNNKEL (reference sequence). The CDR3 sequence is 13 residues long. V dropped 2 bases and J dropped 9 bases, with 14 bases sitting between them. The CDR3 is CASSQTRRLGQYF. In DNA form, the CDR3 reads TGTGCCAGCAGCCAAACTCGACGCCTCGGGCAGTACTTC.

The V call is TRBV28, the J call TRBJ2-3; 9 bases match TRBD1. Germline CDR1 reads MDHEN; CDR2 reads SYDVKM. J was trimmed by 3 bases and V by 4 bases; bases with no gene match: 8. The CDR3 is 16 residues long. CDR3 coding DNA: TGTGCCAGCAGTTCTCCCGGGACAGGGAGAACAGATACGCAGTATTTT. Its protein product is CASSSPGTGRTDTQYF.

This clonotype was counted between two and nine times. Written as DNA, the CDR3 is TGTGCCAGCTCCCTACGTCCGGAGGGGGCCTACGAGCAGTACTTC. This gives the protein CASSLRPEGAYEQYF. V usage is TRBV18 and J usage is TRBJ2-7; D may match TRBD1 or TRBD2 (6 bases each). The CDR3 length is 15 residues. The germline V gene encodes CDR1 KGHSH and CDR2 LQKENI. Trimming took 6 bases from V and 2 from J, leaving 17 bases between them.

On this clonotype: This clone may be a read error of a much larger clone one base away. V usage is TRBV5-1 and J usage is TRBJ2-7; 9 bases agree with TRBD1. Germline CDR1 SGHRS, CDR2 YFSETQ. CDR3 length equals 16 residues. Trimming cost V 3 bases and J 3 bases; bases outside gene matches: 10. In DNA, the CDR3 is TGCGCCAGCAGCTGGAATCCTCCGGGACAGGGCTACGAGCAGTACTTC. Amino acid sequence: CASSWNPPGQGYEQYF.

Concerning this clonotype: This clone may be a read error of a much larger clone one base away. V usage is TRBV2 and J usage is TRBJ2-1; 8 bases are shared with TRBD2. In germline, CDR1 is SNHLY, CDR2 FYNNEI. Trimming took 6 bases from V and 7 from J; bases not matched to a gene: 14. The CDR3 sequence is 16 residues long. Here the CDR3 reads CASSGWGASGLNEQFF. In DNA, the CDR3 is TGTGCCAGCAGCGGATGGGGGGCTAGCGGGTTGAATGAGCAGTTCTTC. The full variable domain, in which reference TRBV2 and TRBJ2-1 provide the parts outside the CDR3, is EPEVTQTPSHQVTQMGQEVILRCVPISNHLYFYWYRQILGQKVEFLVSFYNNEISEKSEIFDDQFSVERPDGSNFTLKIRSTKLEDSAMYFCASSGWGASGLNEQFFGPGTRLTVL.

This clonotype was seen only a few times. The rearrangement joins TRBV9 to TRBJ1-1; 12 bases agree with TRBD1. CDR3 length: 16 residues. The trim removed 3 bases at V and 5 bases at J, leaving 8 bases unmatched. The germline V gene has CDR1 SGDLS and CDR2 YYNGEE. This CDR3 reads CASSGRDRGPRTEAFF. The CDR3 DNA reads as TGTGCCAGCAGCGGTCGGGACAGGGGGCCAAGGACTGAAGCTTTCTTT.

About this clonotype itself: One end of the junction fails to match germline, which may point to a read error. The genes are TRBV2 and TRBJ2-5, with TRBD1 matching over 10 bases. CDR1 SNHLY and CDR2 FYNNEI come from the germline V gene. The CDR3 consists of 14 residues. CDR3 in DNA: TGTGTCAGCATCCGCCGGGACAGGGGAATTAGAAAGTACTTC. Residues: CVSIRRDRGIRKYF.

J is TRBJ2-3 and V is TRBV13; D not certain. Trimming cost V 4 bases and J 6 bases, with 8 bases left between them. The CDR3 runs to 12 residues. Germline V gene data show CDR1 as PRHDT and CDR2 as FYEKMQ (reference sequence). The CDR3 protein is CASSWSWDTQYF. CDR3 nucleotide sequence: TGTGCCAGCAGCTGGTCATGGGATACGCAGTATTTT.

This clonotype was seen only a few times. The V gene is TRBV5-1, the J gene TRBJ2-7, with D perhaps TRBD2 (6 bases). V shed 1 base and J shed 2 bases, with 13 bases lying between them. This CDR3 comprises 15 residues. The germline V gene encodes CDR1 SGHRS and CDR2 YFSETQ. CDR3 DNA: TGCGCCAGCAGCTTGACTGGAGCGGGCGCCTACGAGCAGTACTTC. Protein product: CASSLTGAGAYEQYF.